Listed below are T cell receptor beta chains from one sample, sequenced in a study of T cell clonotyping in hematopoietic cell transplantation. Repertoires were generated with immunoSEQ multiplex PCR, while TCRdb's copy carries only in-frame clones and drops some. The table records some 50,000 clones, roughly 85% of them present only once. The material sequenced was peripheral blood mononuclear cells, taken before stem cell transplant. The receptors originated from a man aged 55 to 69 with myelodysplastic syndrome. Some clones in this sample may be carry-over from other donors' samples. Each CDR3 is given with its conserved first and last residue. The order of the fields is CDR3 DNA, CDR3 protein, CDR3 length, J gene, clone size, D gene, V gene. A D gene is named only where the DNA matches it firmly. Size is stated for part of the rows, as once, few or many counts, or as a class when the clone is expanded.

CDR3nt: TGCGCCAGACGGACAGGCACCCAAGAGACCCAGTACTTC
CDR3aa: CARRTGTQETQYF
len: 13
j_gene: TRBJ2-5
abundance: .
d_gene: TRBD1
v_gene: TRBV23-1

CDR3nt: TGTGCCAGCAGCGTAAGTAGCTTGGGAGATACGCAGTATTTT
CDR3aa: CASSVSSLGDTQYF
len: 14
j_gene: TRBJ2-3
abundance: .
d_gene: .
v_gene: TRBV9

CDR3nt: TGTGCCTGGAGGCCGCCGGGACAGGGGAATCAGCCCCAGCATTTT
CDR3aa: CAWRPPGQGNQPQHF
len: 15
j_gene: TRBJ1-5
abundance: few
d_gene: TRBD1
v_gene: TRBV30

CDR3nt: TGTGCCAGCAGCCCCCGGACCCGGAAAGATTCACCCCTCCACTTT
CDR3aa: CASSPRTRKDSPLHF
len: 15
j_gene: TRBJ1-6
abundance: .
d_gene: .
v_gene: TRBV7-8

CDR3nt: TGTGCCAGCAGCTTACTCTTAGAGACCCAGTACTTC
CDR3aa: CASSLLLETQYF
len: 12
j_gene: TRBJ2-5
abundance: .
d_gene: .
v_gene: TRBV7-2

CDR3nt: TGCGCCAGCAGCCGGGACGGATCAGAGAACACTGAAGCTTTCTTT
CDR3aa: CASSRDGSENTEAFF
len: 15
j_gene: TRBJ1-1
abundance: .
d_gene: .
v_gene: TRBV5-1

CDR3nt: TGTGCCAGCAAAATTAGGGGACCGGCTAATGAAAAACTGTTTTTT
CDR3aa: CASKIRGPANEKLFF
len: 15
j_gene: TRBJ1-4
abundance: .
d_gene: .
v_gene: TRBV2

CDR3nt: TGCGCCAGCAGCTTGGGCAGGGGAAATGAGCAGTTCTTC
CDR3aa: CASSLGRGNEQFF
len: 13
j_gene: TRBJ2-1
abundance: .
d_gene: .
v_gene: TRBV5-1

CDR3nt: TGTGCCAGCAGTAACAGGACCCCCTACGAGCAGTACTTC
CDR3aa: CASSNRTPYEQYF
len: 13
j_gene: TRBJ2-7
abundance: .
d_gene: .
v_gene: TRBV2

CDR3nt: TGTGCCAGCAGTGGTGATAGCAATCAGCCCCAGCATTTT
CDR3aa: CASSGDSNQPQHF
len: 13
j_gene: TRBJ1-5
abundance: .
d_gene: .
v_gene: TRBV2

CDR3nt: TGTGCCAGCAGCTTCCACGGTGGGAACACTGAAGCTTTCTTT
CDR3aa: CASSFHGGNTEAFF
len: 14
j_gene: TRBJ1-1
abundance: .
d_gene: .
v_gene: TRBV7-2

CDR3nt: TGTGCCAGCTCAGGGGGCTGGGACACTGAAGCTTTCTTT
CDR3aa: CASSGGWDTEAFF
len: 13
j_gene: TRBJ1-1
abundance: .
d_gene: .
v_gene: TRBV18

CDR3nt: TGTGCCAGCAGCAAGGACAGGGTATGGGTTCAGACCGGGGAGCTGTTTTTT
CDR3aa: CASSKDRVWVQTGELFF
len: 17
j_gene: TRBJ2-2
abundance: .
d_gene: TRBD1
v_gene: TRBV7-8

CDR3nt: TGTGCCAGCAGTTTAGGGGGCTATGGCTACACCTTC
CDR3aa: CASSLGGYGYTF
len: 12
j_gene: TRBJ1-2
abundance: .
d_gene: .
v_gene: TRBV28

CDR3nt: TGTGCCAGCAGTTTTTTTCGGACAAGTAGTTCACCCCTCCACTTT
CDR3aa: CASSFFRTSSSPLHF
len: 15
j_gene: TRBJ1-6
abundance: .
d_gene: .
v_gene: TRBV27

CDR3nt: TGTGCCAGCAGCGCCCCAGGGGGCATCTCCTACGAGCAGTACTTC
CDR3aa: CASSAPGGISYEQYF
len: 15
j_gene: TRBJ2-7
abundance: .
d_gene: TRBD1
v_gene: TRBV7-2

CDR3nt: TGTGTCAGCGCGGGGGGGCGCAATGAGCAGTTCTTC
CDR3aa: CVSAGGRNEQFF
len: 12
j_gene: TRBJ2-1
abundance: .
d_gene: TRBD2
v_gene: TRBV7-2

CDR3nt: TGTGCCAGCAGCCCGCAGGGGGCCAGAACGCAGTATTTT
CDR3aa: CASSPQGARTQYF
len: 13
j_gene: TRBJ2-3
abundance: .
d_gene: TRBD1
v_gene: TRBV7-2

CDR3nt: TGTGCCAGCAGCTCGACAGGTGTCTCTGGAAACACCATATATTTT
CDR3aa: CASSSTGVSGNTIYF
len: 15
j_gene: TRBJ1-3
abundance: .
d_gene: .
v_gene: TRBV9

CDR3nt: TGTGCCAGCAGACGGGGGGCGAGCACAGATACGCAGTATTTT
CDR3aa: CASRRGASTDTQYF
len: 14
j_gene: TRBJ2-3
abundance: few
d_gene: .
v_gene: TRBV7-6

CDR3nt: TGTGCCAGCAGCCCCTCTAGCGGGGGGGCTCCCAAAAACATTCAGTACTTC
CDR3aa: CASSPSSGGAPKNIQYF
len: 17
j_gene: TRBJ2-4
abundance: .
d_gene: TRBD2
v_gene: TRBV7-2

CDR3nt: TGTGCCAGCAAAGGCGGGGAGGGCAATGAGCAGTTCTTC
CDR3aa: CASKGGEGNEQFF
len: 13
j_gene: TRBJ2-1
abundance: .
d_gene: TRBD2
v_gene: TRBV6-1

CDR3nt: TGTGCCAGCAGCCACCCTCTACCGGGGGGCTACACCTTC
CDR3aa: CASSHPLPGGYTF
len: 13
j_gene: TRBJ1-2
abundance: .
d_gene: .
v_gene: TRBV11-2

CDR3nt: TGCAGTGCACGTAGCGGGGGGACCCAGTACTTC
CDR3aa: CSARSGGTQYF
len: 11
j_gene: TRBJ2-5
abundance: .
d_gene: TRBD2
v_gene: TRBV20-1

CDR3nt: TGTGCCAGCAGTCGGACAGGCAGCTCCTACGAGCAGTACTTC
CDR3aa: CASSRTGSSYEQYF
len: 14
j_gene: TRBJ2-7
abundance: .
d_gene: TRBD1
v_gene: TRBV28

CDR3nt: TGTGCCTGGAGTGGGGAGTACCATGAAGCTTTCTTT
CDR3aa: CAWSGEYHEAFF
len: 12
j_gene: TRBJ1-1
abundance: .
d_gene: .
v_gene: TRBV30

CDR3nt: TGCGCCAGCAGCCAAGAGACAGGGAACTACGAGCAGTACTTC
CDR3aa: CASSQETGNYEQYF
len: 14
j_gene: TRBJ2-7
abundance: medium-sized
d_gene: TRBD1
v_gene: TRBV4-1

CDR3nt: TGTGCCATCGGATGGGGGACAGAACAAGAGACCCAGTACTTC
CDR3aa: CAIGWGTEQETQYF
len: 14
j_gene: TRBJ2-5
abundance: .
d_gene: TRBD1
v_gene: TRBV10-3

CDR3nt: TGTGCCAGCAGTTTATCCCAGGGCCCGAACTATGGCTACACCTTC
CDR3aa: CASSLSQGPNYGYTF
len: 15
j_gene: TRBJ1-2
abundance: .
d_gene: .
v_gene: TRBV28

CDR3nt: TGTGCTACAAGGGACGGACGCACAGATACGCAGTATTTT
CDR3aa: CATRDGRTDTQYF
len: 13
j_gene: TRBJ2-3
abundance: .
d_gene: .
v_gene: TRBV6-4

CDR3nt: TGCAGCGTTGCCGACAGGGCGGAGGCCCAGTACTTC
CDR3aa: CSVADRAEAQYF
len: 12
j_gene: TRBJ2-5
abundance: .
d_gene: TRBD1
v_gene: TRBV29-1

CDR3nt: TGTGCCAGCAGTGCGTTGGACAGACTTAATGAAAAACTGTTTTTT
CDR3aa: CASSALDRLNEKLFF
len: 15
j_gene: TRBJ1-4
abundance: .
d_gene: .
v_gene: TRBV25-1

CDR3nt: TGTGCCAGCAGTTCACGAACGGGTGGGCTCTATGGCTACACCTTC
CDR3aa: CASSSRTGGLYGYTF
len: 15
j_gene: TRBJ1-2
abundance: .
d_gene: .
v_gene: TRBV6-5

CDR3nt: TGTGCCAGCAGTTATCCCGGGACAGGGGCCCTCGAGCAGTACTTC
CDR3aa: CASSYPGTGALEQYF
len: 15
j_gene: TRBJ2-7
abundance: .
d_gene: TRBD1
v_gene: TRBV6-6

CDR3nt: TGTGCCAGCAGCCTGTCCGGACGGGCCTATAATTCACCCCTCCACTTT
CDR3aa: CASSLSGRAYNSPLHF
len: 16
j_gene: TRBJ1-6
abundance: .
d_gene: .
v_gene: TRBV5-8

CDR3nt: TGTGCCAGCAGCACACAGGGACGGGATGGCTACACCTTC
CDR3aa: CASSTQGRDGYTF
len: 13
j_gene: TRBJ1-2
abundance: .
d_gene: .
v_gene: TRBV7-3

CDR3nt: TGTGCCAGTAGTCCCGCGCCGGGGGTTCAGAATGAGCAGTTCTTC
CDR3aa: CASSPAPGVQNEQFF
len: 15
j_gene: TRBJ2-1
abundance: .
d_gene: .
v_gene: TRBV19

CDR3nt: TGTGCCTGGGATCGACGGGGGAATTCACCCCTCCACTTT
CDR3aa: CAWDRRGNSPLHF
len: 13
j_gene: TRBJ1-6
abundance: few
d_gene: .
v_gene: TRBV30

CDR3nt: TGCGCCAGCAGCCAAGGGACTAGCGGCTCCTACGAGCAGTACTTC
CDR3aa: CASSQGTSGSYEQYF
len: 15
j_gene: TRBJ2-7
abundance: .
d_gene: TRBD2
v_gene: TRBV5-1

CDR3nt: TGCGCCAGCAGCCCACGCCCGCCTGTCGAGGACTATGGCTACACCTTC
CDR3aa: CASSPRPPVEDYGYTF
len: 16
j_gene: TRBJ1-2
abundance: once
d_gene: .
v_gene: TRBV5-1

CDR3nt: TGTGCCAGCAGTAGGAATACAGGGTCCAATGAGCAGTTCTTC
CDR3aa: CASSRNTGSNEQFF
len: 14
j_gene: TRBJ2-1
abundance: .
d_gene: .
v_gene: TRBV27

CDR3nt: TGTGCCTGGGACAGGGGGATCGGATACGAGCAGTACTTC
CDR3aa: CAWDRGIGYEQYF
len: 13
j_gene: TRBJ2-7
abundance: few
d_gene: TRBD1
v_gene: TRBV30

CDR3nt: TGTGCCAGCAGCTTAGATTCCGGGACCAATGGCTACACCTTC
CDR3aa: CASSLDSGTNGYTF
len: 14
j_gene: TRBJ1-2
abundance: .
d_gene: .
v_gene: TRBV7-6

CDR3nt: TGTGCCAGCAGGTTAGGGGTTTTCGGCGAGCAGTACTTC
CDR3aa: CASRLGVFGEQYF
len: 13
j_gene: TRBJ2-7
abundance: .
d_gene: .
v_gene: TRBV5-6

CDR3nt: TGCGCCAGCAGCCACAGCGCGGGATCCGGTCCGCAATCCTATGGCTACACCTTC
CDR3aa: CASSHSAGSGPQSYGYTF
len: 18
j_gene: TRBJ1-2
abundance: few
d_gene: .
v_gene: TRBV4-3

CDR3nt: TGCGCCAGCGGTGGGGTGGGTGGAACAGATACGCAGTATTTT
CDR3aa: CASGGVGGTDTQYF
len: 14
j_gene: TRBJ2-3
abundance: .
d_gene: .
v_gene: TRBV5-1

CDR3nt: TGTGCCAGCAGCTATTGGCCTTCTGGGAACCGGAACACTGAAGCTTTCTTT
CDR3aa: CASSYWPSGNRNTEAFF
len: 17
j_gene: TRBJ1-1
abundance: .
d_gene: .
v_gene: TRBV5-6

CDR3nt: TGTGCTAGTGGTTTGGATATGCAGGGAGCTAACTATGGCTACACCTTC
CDR3aa: CASGLDMQGANYGYTF
len: 16
j_gene: TRBJ1-2
abundance: .
d_gene: .
v_gene: TRBV12-5

CDR3nt: TGTGCCAGCAGCTTAAGTCGAAGGGTTGGAGAGACCCAGTACTTC
CDR3aa: CASSLSRRVGETQYF
len: 15
j_gene: TRBJ2-5
abundance: .
d_gene: .
v_gene: TRBV7-9

CDR3nt: TGTGCCAGCAGCTCATCCGGAGCGGAGGAATCCTATGGCTACACCTTC
CDR3aa: CASSSSGAEESYGYTF
len: 16
j_gene: TRBJ1-2
abundance: medium-sized
d_gene: .
v_gene: TRBV7-9

CDR3nt: TGTGCCAGCAGTTTGGGGAATTCACCCCTCCACTTT
CDR3aa: CASSLGNSPLHF
len: 12
j_gene: TRBJ1-6
abundance: once
d_gene: .
v_gene: TRBV27

CDR3nt: TGTGCCTGGAGTGTCCCGAGAGAAGCTTTCTTT
CDR3aa: CAWSVPREAFF
len: 11
j_gene: TRBJ1-1
abundance: .
d_gene: .
v_gene: TRBV30

CDR3nt: TGTGCCAGCAGCTCTCCCGGGACAGGGAACTATGGCTACACCTTC
CDR3aa: CASSSPGTGNYGYTF
len: 15
j_gene: TRBJ1-2
abundance: .
d_gene: TRBD1
v_gene: TRBV7-9